The 20 T cell receptor beta chains below come from one sample, sequenced in a study of cytomegalovirus exposure and HLA in healthy donors. Primers for the PCR totalled 60 Vbeta and 13 Jbeta. Profiled with immunoSEQ multiplex PCR; TCRdb holds only in-frame clones, not every one. The profile shows 85,000 to 130,000 clones, more than 75% of them singletons. What was sequenced was PBMCs. The receptors were sampled from a woman younger than 35 in good health and CMV-seropositive.

The J gene is TRBJ1-1, the V gene TRBV5-4; the D gene is possibly TRBD1 (6 bases). V dropped 0 bases and J dropped 5 bases, with 8 bases sitting between them. Per germline, CDR1 SGHNT and CDR2 YYREEE (reference sequence). The CDR3 consists of 13 residues. The CDR3 is CASSLGGTTEAFF. CDR3 bases: TGTGCCAGCAGCTTGGGGGGGACAACTGAAGCTTTCTTT.

As for this clone: A read error may account for a junction end that differs from germline. V is TRBV29-1 and J is TRBJ1-3; D is perhaps TRBD1 (5 bases). This CDR3 contains 12 residues. CDR1 SQVTM and CDR2 ANQGSEA come from the germline V gene. CDR3 nucleotide sequence: TGCGGCGTTCAATCAGGGGGAAACACCATATATTTT. Its protein is CGVQSGGNTIYF.

The chain has TRBV27 and TRBJ2-7; D call uncertain. There are 15 residues in the CDR3. V was clipped by 0 bases and J by 0 bases, with 9 bases between them. Germline assignment: CDR1 MNHEY and CDR2 SMNVEV (reference sequence). CDR3: CASSLSVADSYEQYF. The CDR3 DNA is TGTGCCAGCAGTTTATCAGTGGCGGACTCCTACGAGCAGTACTTC.

This clone was counted between two and nine times. The genes are TRBV28 and TRBJ2-7; D may be TRBD2 (6 bases). The V gene's germline CDR1 is MDHEN and CDR2 SYDVKM. V lost 6 bases to trimming and J lost 5 bases, with 17 bases between them. This CDR3 spans 14 amino acids. The DNA of the CDR3 is TGTGCCAGCAGATCCCCGGGGGACCTCCACGAGCAGTACTTC. Translation: CASRSPGDLHEQYF. The full variable domain, its missing parts supplied by reference TRBV28 and TRBJ2-7, is DVKVTQSSRYLVKRTGEKVFLECVQDMDHENMFWYRQDPGLGLRLIYFSYDVKMKEKGDIPEGYSVSREKKERFSLILESASTNQTSMYLCASRSPGDLHEQYFGPGTRLTVT.

The chain is built from TRBV4-2 and TRBJ1-5, with D hard to call. Germline lookup yields CDR1 LGHNA and CDR2 YNFKEQ. The CDR3 totals 17 residues. Trimming stripped 0 bases from V and 0 bases from J, with 12 bases between. In DNA form, the CDR3 reads TGTGCCAGCAGCCAAGATGAGTCCGATGGTAGCAATCAGCCCCAGCATTTT. Translating it yields CASSQDESDGSNQPQHF.

The chain combines TRBV6-5 with TRBJ1-5, with no clear D. The CDR3 runs 12 residues. CDR1 is MNHEY and CDR2 is SVGAGI in the germline V gene. V was shortened by 6 bases and J by 2 bases, with 5 bases between the two germline ends. The CDR3 protein is CASRRGNQPQHF. The CDR3 DNA follows: TGTGCCAGCAGGAGAGGCAATCAGCCCCAGCATTTT.

The chain is built from TRBV5-4 and TRBJ2-7; TRBD1 might be the D (6 bases). Trimming stripped 2 bases from V and 1 base from J, with 7 bases between. The germline CDR1 and CDR2 sequences are SGHNT and YYREEE (reference sequence). The CDR3 extends over 13 amino acids. CDR3 loop: CASSFGTSYEQYF. CDR3 sequence (DNA): TGTGCCAGCAGCTTCGGGACATCCTACGAGCAGTACTTC.

The rearrangement joins TRBV6-5 to TRBJ2-1; 9 bases are shared with TRBD2. J gave up 7 bases and V 2 bases, and 6 bases lay outside the gene matches. Germline loops: CDR1 MNHEY, CDR2 SVGAGI. The CDR3 covers 15 residues. Here the CDR3 reads CASSYSGLAGNEQFF. The CDR3 region has the DNA TGTGCCAGCAGTTACAGCGGGCTAGCGGGAAATGAGCAGTTCTTC.

This clone was picked up one time. The V gene is TRBV28, the J gene TRBJ1-5, with TRBD1 matching over 7 bases. CDR1 is MDHEN and CDR2 is SYDVKM in the germline V gene. The CDR3 runs to 15 residues. Unmatched junction bases numbered 7, after V lost 6 bases and J lost 2 bases. The CDR3 reads CASSPPQGGNQPQHF. DNA for the CDR3: TGTGCCAGCAGCCCGCCTCAGGGGGGCAATCAGCCCCAGCATTTT.

V gene TRBV11-2 combines with J gene TRBJ1-2; D perhaps matches TRBD1 (5 bases). The CDR3 totals 14 residues. Trimming removed 4 bases from V and 7 bases from J, with 16 bases in between. CDR1 and CDR2 (germline): SGHAT, FQNNGV. The DNA for the CDR3 is TGTGCCAGCAGCTCTACCCAGGGTGTCGGTGGCTACACCTTC. Protein product: CASSSTQGVGGYTF.

This clone appeared a few times. V usage is TRBV28 and J usage is TRBJ2-2; D is undetermined. The germline gives CDR1 MDHEN, CDR2 SYDVKM. V was pared by 3 bases and J by 9 bases, with 14 bases between. This CDR3 is 14 amino acids long. As DNA, the CDR3 is TGTGCCAGCAGTTTTCCGCAGTTCAATCGGGAGCTGTTTTTT. Translating gives CASSFPQFNRELFF.

This clone was found a few times. The chain recombines TRBV10-3 with TRBJ1-2, with D possibly matching TRBD1 (5 bases). V was cut by 3 bases and J by 1 base, with 9 bases left in between. Germline CDR1 ENHRY, CDR2 SYGVKD. The CDR3 spans 14 residues. This chain's CDR3 is CAISEAGNNYGYTF. CDR3 DNA: TGTGCCATCAGTGAAGCAGGGAATAACTATGGCTACACCTTC.

This clone was seen more than once but under ten times. The V and J genes are TRBV27 and TRBJ1-2; D perhaps matches TRBD1 (5 bases). Between the trimmed V and J ends, which lost 1 base and 2 bases, there was a span of 17 bases. The CDR3 length is 17 residues. Germline V lookup: CDR1 MNHEY, CDR2 SMNVEV (reference sequence). CDR3 coding DNA: TGTGCCAGCAGTTTATTTCCCCCACGGGAGGGGAACTATGGCTACACCTTC. Residues: CASSLFPPREGNYGYTF.

The V and J genes are TRBV19 and TRBJ1-1; D perhaps matches TRBD1 (5 bases). The germline gives CDR1 LNHDA, CDR2 SQIVND (reference sequence). Trimming took off 6 bases at V and 2 bases at J, with 10 bases between the two ends. The CDR3 runs to 13 residues. The CDR3 loop is CASRRDYNTEAFF. The CDR3 coding sequence is TGTGCCAGTAGAAGGGACTACAACACTGAAGCTTTCTTT.

On this clone: The junction shows a germline mismatch at one end, possibly a read error. V gene TRBV13 combines with J gene TRBJ2-1, with 8 bases matching TRBD1. The V gene's germline CDR1 is PRHDT and CDR2 FYEKMQ (reference sequence). There are 14 residues in the CDR3. The DNA of the CDR3 is TGTGCCACCAGGACAGGGATAGGCTACGATGAGCAGTTCTTC. Protein sequence: CATRTGIGYDEQFF.

The CDR3: CASSLRSRNSPLHF. DNA for the CDR3: TGTGCCAGCAGCTTGAGGTCGAGGAATTCACCCCTCCACTTT. This chain connects TRBV5-6 to TRBJ1-6, with D unclear. The CDR3 contains 14 residues. Germline V CDR1 and CDR2: SGHDT, YYEEEE. Trimming took 1 base from V and 7 from J, leaving 9 bases between them.

The J gene is TRBJ2-1, the V gene TRBV7-3, with 9 bases that match TRBD2. Germline CDR1 is SGHTA and CDR2 is FQGTGA. V trimming: 4 bases; J trimming: 3 bases; junction bases outside the gene matches: 7. The CDR3 has 16 residues. The CDR3 DNA is TGTGCCAGCAGCTCCCTAGCGGGACGGAACTACAATGAGCAGTTCTTC. The encoded protein is CASSSLAGRNYNEQFF.

The V call is TRBV10-3, the J call TRBJ2-2, with 11 positions matching TRBD2. The CDR3 has 15 residues. V was clipped by 6 bases and J by 2 bases; unmatched bases: 2. The germline gives CDR1 ENHRY, CDR2 SYGVKD. The CDR3 loop reads CAIRGTSGNTGELFF. The CDR3 DNA sequence: TGTGCCATCAGGGGGACTAGCGGAAACACCGGGGAGCTGTTTTTT.

The chain uses TRBV2 and TRBJ2-3; D possibly corresponds to TRBD2 (6 bases). Germline V gene sequence: CDR1 SNHLY, CDR2 FYNNEI. The CDR3 loop spans 14 amino acids. V was pared by 6 bases and J by 1 base, with 11 bases between. CDR3 sequence: CASRGGIGTDTQYF. CDR3 sequence (DNA): TGTGCCAGCAGGGGCGGGATTGGCACAGATACGCAGTATTTT.

The gene calls are TRBV2 and TRBJ1-2; a weak D match, TRBD1 (6 bases). V was shortened by 6 bases and J by 2 bases, with 10 bases between the two germline ends. Germline V gene data show CDR1 as SNHLY and CDR2 as FYNNEI. This CDR3 spans 13 amino acids. The CDR3, as DNA: TGTGCCAGCAGAGCGGGACAAAACTATGGCTACACCTTC. This translates into CASRAGQNYGYTF.